This is a list of T cell receptor beta chains from one sample in a study of tumour-infiltrating T cells in Burkitt lymphoma. TCRdb's copy holds only in-frame clones and misses some; the assay was immunoSEQ multiplex PCR. Of thousands of clones detected, around four fifths appear once; the ten largest clones hold roughly 13%. Sequencing was carried out using tumor tissue. Every receptor here comes from a human donor with diffuse large B-cell lymphoma. Some clones in this sample may be carry-over from other donors' samples. Each CDR3 is given with its conserved first and last residue. Fields, in order: D gene, clone size, J gene, V gene, CDR3 DNA, CDR3 protein. The D gene is left open where the match is weak. Size is stated for part of the rows, as once, few or many counts, or as a class when the clone is expanded.

>NA|NA|TRBJ1-1|TRBV11-2
TGTGCCAGCAGCTTAGACAGGGGCGGAATGTTGGACACTGAAGCTTTCTTT
CASSLDRGGMLDTEAFF
>NA|NA|TRBJ1-1|TRBV5-1
TGCGCCAGCAGTCAGGGAGGGAGAACTGAAGCTTTCTTT
CASSQGGRTEAFF
>TRBD2|NA|TRBJ2-1|TRBV6-5
TGTGCCAGCAGTTACCGGGAGGTCCATGAGCAGTTCTTC
CASSYREVHEQFF
>NA|NA|TRBJ2-7|TRBV10-3
TGTGCCTTTAGTCCCGACAGCTCCTACGAGCAGTACTTC
CAFSPDSSYEQYF
>NA|NA|TRBJ1-1|TRBV11-2
TGTGCCAGCAGCCTCCAAACTGAAGCTTTCTTT
CASSLQTEAFF
>NA|NA|TRBJ2-2|TRBV7-2
TGTGCCAGCAGCTTAGTCTACAGGGTGGAACTATATACCGGGGAGCTGTTTTTT
CASSLVYRVELYTGELFF
>NA|NA|TRBJ1-2|TRBV25-1
TGTGCCAGCAGTTTACGACAGCATAACTATGGCTACACCTTC
CASSLRQHNYGYTF
>TRBD2|NA|TRBJ2-1|TRBV6-5
TGTGCCAGCAGACCGACTAGCGGACCCTACAATGAGCAGTTCTTC
CASRPTSGPYNEQFF
>NA|NA|TRBJ2-7|TRBV13
TGTGCCAGCAGCGCCGGACTTATCTACGAGCAGTACTTC
CASSAGLIYEQYF
>TRBD2|NA|TRBJ2-7|TRBV2
TGTGCCAGCAGACGGGGGGAATTGAACGAGCAGTACTTC
CASRRGELNEQYF
>NA|NA|TRBJ1-1|TRBV29-1
TGCAGCGTTGATACCGACAGCGGTGAAGCTTTCTTT
CSVDTDSGEAFF
>NA|NA|TRBJ1-5|TRBV10-2
TGCGCCAGCAGTGTGGAGGGGAGCAATCAGCCCCAGCATTTT
CASSVEGSNQPQHF
>TRBD1|once|TRBJ2-2|TRBV5-4
TGTGCCAGCAGCAGCGACAGGGTTTGGACCGGGGAGCTGTTTTTT
CASSSDRVWTGELFF
>NA|NA|TRBJ2-7|TRBV5-6
TGTGCCAGCATGGTAGGATTGTGGCAGTCTATCCACGAGCAGTACTTC
CASMVGLWQSIHEQYF
>NA|NA|TRBJ2-1|TRBV5-1
TGCGCCAGCAGCTTGGCTCCAGACAGAATAACCAACAATGAGCAGTTCTTC
CASSLAPDRITNNEQFF
>NA|NA|TRBJ2-7|TRBV30
TGTGCCTGGAGTGGAAGGGGAGGGCAGTACTTC
CAWSGRGGQYF
>TRBD1|NA|TRBJ1-2|TRBV5-6
TGTGCCAGCAGCATGGGACAGGGCGGCCATGGCTACACCTTC
CASSMGQGGHGYTF
>NA|NA|TRBJ2-5|TRBV21-1
TGTGCCAGCAGCAAATGGGACATTTCTCAGGAGACCCAGTACTTC
CASSKWDISQETQYF
>NA|large|TRBJ1-1|TRBV19
TGTGCCAGTAGTATCCAGGGATACACTGAAGCTTTCTTT
CASSIQGYTEAFF
>NA|NA|TRBJ1-1|TRBV20-1
TGCAGTGCTAGCCCAGGGACTGAAGCTTTCTTT
CSASPGTEAFF
>TRBD1|NA|TRBJ1-6|TRBV7-6
TGTGCCAGCAGCCTAGAGACAGGGGGTATTTCACCCCTCCACTTT
CASSLETGGISPLHF
>TRBD1|NA|TRBJ2-7|TRBV2
TGCGCCAGCAGCTGGGACAGGGGACACGTCTACGAGCAGTACTTC
CASSWDRGHVYEQYF
>NA|NA|TRBJ2-7|TRBV7-8
TGTGCCGGAGCCCTCGGGCGGACCGGCGAGCAGTACTTC
CAGALGRTGEQYF
>TRBD2|NA|TRBJ2-5|TRBV28
TGTGCCAGCAGTTCCGGACCGGGAGGCGAGACCCAGTACTTC
CASSSGPGGETQYF
>NA|NA|TRBJ2-5|TRBV9
TGTGCCAGCAGCGTAGGCCTAGAAGAGACCCAGTACTTC
CASSVGLEETQYF
>NA|NA|TRBJ2-2|TRBV15
TGTGCCACCAGCAGTCCCTACAGGTTGCGCGCCGGGGAGCTGTTTTTT
CATSSPYRLRAGELFF
>NA|NA|TRBJ2-6|TRBV11-1
TGTGCCAGCAGCTTTTACAGGGCTGGGGCCAACGTCCTGACTTTC
CASSFYRAGANVLTF
>NA|NA|TRBJ1-1|TRBV18
TGTGCCAGCTCACCACCTCCAGGGAACACTGAAGCTTTCTTT
CASSPPPGNTEAFF
>NA|NA|TRBJ1-3|TRBV5-4
TGTGCCAGCAGCTTGTCCCTTTACGACTCTGGAAACACCATATATTTT
CASSLSLYDSGNTIYF
>NA|NA|TRBJ1-3|TRBV6-1
TGTGCCAGCAGGGTAGGGATGGGCTCTGGAAACACCATATATTTT
CASRVGMGSGNTIYF
>NA|NA|TRBJ2-7|TRBV6-6
TGTGCCAGCAGTTACTCTGAGCGCTCGGCCTACGAGCAGTACTTC
CASSYSERSAYEQYF
>TRBD1|NA|TRBJ1-2|TRBV27
TGTGCCAGCAGTTCTCCCGGGACAGGGAGCTATGGCTACACCTTC
CASSSPGTGSYGYTF
>NA|NA|TRBJ2-5|TRBV2
TGTGCCAGCACCTCGAAGACCCAGTACTTC
CASTSKTQYF
>NA|NA|TRBJ2-2|TRBV6-5
TGTGCCAGCAGTCAGGATAGCACCGGGGAGCTGTTTTTT
CASSQDSTGELFF
>NA|NA|TRBJ2-4|TRBV7-2
TGTGCCAGCAGCTTACGGGGGCCCGAAAACATTCAGTACTTC
CASSLRGPENIQYF
>TRBD1|NA|TRBJ1-2|TRBV6-5
TGTGCCAGCAGTTCCGGGGACAGGGTTGTCTATGGCTACACCTTC
CASSSGDRVVYGYTF
>TRBD2|NA|TRBJ2-5|TRBV5-1
TGCGCCAGCAGGCCCCAGACTAGCGGGGAGACCCAGTACTTC
CASRPQTSGETQYF
>NA|NA|TRBJ1-1|TRBV18
TGTGCCAGCTCACCCTCGGGGGGGGCGGGCGGCACTGAAGCTTTCTTT
CASSPSGGAGGTEAFF
>NA|NA|TRBJ2-5|TRBV6-5
TGTGCCAGCAGTTACTCAGGGGAGAAGCAGTACTTC
CASSYSGEKQYF